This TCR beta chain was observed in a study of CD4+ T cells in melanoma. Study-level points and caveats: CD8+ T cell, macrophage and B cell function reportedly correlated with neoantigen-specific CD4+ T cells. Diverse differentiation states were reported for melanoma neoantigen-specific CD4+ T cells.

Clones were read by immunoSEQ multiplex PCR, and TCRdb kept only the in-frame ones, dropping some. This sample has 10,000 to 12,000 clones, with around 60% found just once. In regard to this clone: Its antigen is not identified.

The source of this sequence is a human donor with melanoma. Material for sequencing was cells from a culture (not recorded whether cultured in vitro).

As DNA, the CDR3 is TGCGCCAGCAGGGTGTCAGCGGGGGGGTCGCAAGATACGCAGTATTTT. As protein: CASRVSAGGSQDTQYF. The chain recombines TRBV5-1 with TRBJ2-3; 10 bases are shared with TRBD2. Trimming removed 5 bases from V and 5 bases from J; junction bases left unmatched: 11. The CDR3 contains 16 residues. From germline, CDR1 is SGHRS and CDR2 YFSETQ.